The rows below give T cell receptor beta chains drawn from one sample of a study of blood T cell repertoires in COVID-19. This table comes from immunoSEQ multiplex PCR, and its TCRdb copy is limited to in-frame clones, with some not included. The sample lists 40,000 to 45,000 clones; 85% to 95% were seen once. The sequencing sample was made of peripheral blood. These receptors were taken from a human donor in a cohort sampled during active COVID-19. The CDR3 runs from the conserved cysteine through the conserved F or W. D genes are given only for firm matches. Clone size, where shown, is once, few, many, or a class for clones that have expanded.

-	TRBV2	TRBJ1-2	-	15	CASSEDPSVDYGYTF	TGTGCCAGCAGTGAAGATCCAAGCGTAGACTATGGCTACACCTTC
few	TRBV3-1/TRBV3-2	TRBJ2-7	TRBD2	16	CASSSRTSGGFYEQYF	TGTGCCAGCAGCTCGCGGACTAGCGGGGGGTTCTACGAGCAGTACTTC
-	TRBV30	TRBJ2-2	TRBD1	15	CAWSFTGADAGELFF	TGTGCCTGGAGTTTTACAGGGGCCGACGCCGGGGAGCTGTTTTTT
-	TRBV7-9	TRBJ2-2	TRBD2	17	CASSIPTSGGAPGELFF	TGTGCCAGCAGCATACCTACTAGCGGGGGGGCCCCCGGGGAGCTGTTTTTT
-	TRBV28	TRBJ2-7	TRBD2	15	CASSPGGGISYEQYF	TGTGCCAGCAGTCCGGGGGGGGGTATATCCTACGAGCAGTACTTC
-	TRBV7-8	TRBJ1-1	TRBD1	17	CASSSQTGGGLNTEAFF	TGTGCCAGCAGCTCACAGACAGGGGGAGGCTTGAACACTGAGGCTTTCTTT
-	TRBV19	TRBJ2-2	-	12	CASTQYTGELFF	TGTGCCAGTACACAGTATACCGGGGAGCTGTTTTTT
-	TRBV18	TRBJ2-1	TRBD2	13	CAGRTSGVDEQFF	TGTGCCGGCCGGACTAGCGGGGTGGATGAGCAGTTCTTC
-	TRBV5-1	TRBJ2-2	TRBD1	16	CASSVRGQGTTGELFF	TGCGCCAGCAGCGTAAGGGGACAGGGGACCACCGGGGAGCTGTTTTTT
-	TRBV3-1/TRBV3-2	TRBJ1-5	TRBD1	18	CASSLDTDRRFSNQPQHF	TGTGCCAGCAGCCTAGACACGGACAGGCGCTTTAGCAATCAGCCCCAGCATTTT
-	TRBV6-1	TRBJ1-4	-	15	CASSEAPGRHEKLFF	TGTGCCAGCAGTGAAGCGCCGGGGAGGCATGAAAAACTGTTTTTT
-	TRBV12-3/TRBV12-4	TRBJ1-4	-	13	CASSLREFGELFF	TGTGCCAGCAGTTTACGGGAATTCGGGGAACTGTTTTTT
-	TRBV4-1	TRBJ2-7	TRBD2	15	CASSQETSGAYEQYF	TGCGCCAGCAGCCAAGAGACTAGCGGGGCCTACGAGCAGTACTTC
-	TRBV2	TRBJ1-1	-	14	CASSQGIRDTEAFF	TGTGCCAGCAGTCAGGGCATACGGGACACTGAAGCTTTCTTT
-	TRBV6-2/TRBV6-3	TRBJ2-3	TRBD2	14	CASSLAGDTDTQYF	TGTGCCAGCAGCCTTGCGGGGGACACAGATACGCAGTATTTT
-	TRBV4-1	TRBJ2-7	TRBD1	15	CASSPIQQGAYEQYF	TGCGCCAGCAGCCCTATACAGCAGGGGGCTTACGAGCAGTACTTC
-	TRBV30	TRBJ2-1	-	12	CAWSVLNNEQFF	TGTGCCTGGAGTGTTCTAAACAATGAGCAGTTCTTC
-	TRBV6-6	TRBJ1-1	TRBD1	16	CASSYPDRGSDTEAFF	TGTGCCAGCAGTTACCCCGACAGGGGCAGTGACACTGAAGCTTTCTTT
-	TRBV30	TRBJ1-1	TRBD1	15	CAWSLDRGLGTEAFF	TGTGCCTGGAGTTTGGACAGGGGGCTTGGCACTGAAGCTTTCTTT
-	TRBV9	TRBJ2-1	-	15	CASSVAAGPYNEQFF	TGTGCCAGCAGCGTAGCAGCAGGGCCCTACAATGAGCAGTTCTTC
once	TRBV28	TRBJ2-4	TRBD1	16	CASSSTGNLAKNIQYF	TGTGCCAGCAGTTCGACAGGGAACCTAGCCAAAAACATTCAGTACTTC
few	TRBV12-3/TRBV12-4	TRBJ1-1	-	11	CASRSRGQAFF	TGTGCCAGCAGATCAAGAGGGCAAGCTTTCTTT
once	TRBV7-2	TRBJ1-2	-	13	CASSLRFNYGYTF	TGTGCCAGCAGCTTGCGTTTCAACTATGGCTACACCTTC
-	TRBV10-3	TRBJ2-5	TRBD1	16	CAISEMGQPDFGTQYF	TGTGCCATCAGTGAGATGGGACAGCCGGACTTTGGGACCCAGTACTTC
once	TRBV5-1	TRBJ2-1	-	13	CASSKTDMREQFF	TGCGCCAGCAGCAAAACGGATATGCGGGAGCAGTTCTTC
few	TRBV3-1/TRBV3-2	TRBJ1-1	TRBD1	15	CASSQWDRGNTEAFF	TGTGCCAGCAGCCAGTGGGACAGGGGGAACACTGAAGCTTTCTTT